Sequencing of this TCR beta chain was carried out in a study of metastatic and nonmetastatic thyroid tumors. Study summary: Repertoire comparison spanned blood and tumor or nodule tissue of malignant and benign thyroid patients.

TCRdb ran MiXCR on the PCR reads. The sample carries tens of thousands of clones, about 30% recorded once. A few counts support this clone. The CDR3 is made up of 18 amino acids. Trimming took 6 bases from V and 0 from J; bases not matched to a gene: 16. Treatment of any kind had been given to no patient before thyroid surgery. This TCR was recovered from a female donor with papillary thyroid cancer or a benign thyroid nodule (not recorded which). Some clones in this sample may be carry-over from other donors' samples. The source material was tumor tissue. The gene calls are TRBV12-3 or TRBV12-4 and TRBJ1-2; 7 bases fit TRBD1. DNA of the CDR3: TGTGCCAGCAGCGCCGGGGGCTACAGGGGAGGTTCTAACTATGGCTACACCTTC. Protein sequence: CASSAGGYRGGSNYGYTF.